The 32 T cell receptor beta chains listed next were all sequenced from one sample in a study of post-analysis software for immune sequencing data. Study-level findings and limits: Relative to controls, patients had about five TRBV segments at higher frequency, with TRBV5-6, TRBV5-1 and TRBV20-1 among these.

Incorporated into the TCR beta cDNA libraries were unique molecular identifiers, which served to reduce PCR and sequencing biases. MiXCR, applied by TCRdb to the PCR reads, yields one record per CDR3 protein. The sample consists of almost 700,000 distinct CDR3 sequences, 59% of them appearing once. Their antigens are not known. The sample comprised blood. The receptors shown here come from a girl aged 2 to 10 with multiple sclerosis.

The chain joins TRBV10-3 to TRBJ2-5; D is unclear. Germline V gives CDR1 ENHRY, CDR2 SYGVKD. CDR3 length equals 12 residues. V was cut by 0 bases and J by 4 bases, with 3 bases left in between. The CDR3 region has the DNA TGTGCCATCAGTGAGTCGAGAGAGACCCAGTACTTC. This translates into CAISESRETQYF.

There are a few counts of this clonotype. The gene calls are TRBV12-3 or TRBV12-4 and TRBJ1-1; D may be TRBD1 (5 bases). The ends were cut back, 0 bases at V and 7 bases at J, with 9 bases in the middle. CDR3 size: 13 residues. In DNA, the CDR3 is TGTGCCAGCAGTTTAGCGGGGACGGGTGAAGCTTTCTTT. It specifies CASSLAGTGEAFF.

The CDR3 DNA sequence: TGCGCCAGCAGCTTGGACAGGGCCCCTGAAGCTTTCTTT. Its translation: CASSLDRAPEAFF. The V call is TRBV5-1, the J call TRBJ1-1; maybe TRBD1 (6 bases). V shed 0 bases and J shed 6 bases, with 9 bases lying between them. Germline-derived CDR1 and CDR2 are SGHRS and YFSETQ. The CDR3 contains 13 residues.

V usage is TRBV29-1 and J usage is TRBJ1-4; 8 nucleotides align to TRBD1. This CDR3 is built from 14 residues. Losses at the gene ends were 7 bases for V and 6 bases for J; bases not matched to a gene: 10. The germline gives CDR1 SQVTM, CDR2 ANQGSEA. The CDR3 loop reads CSAARDRNYEKLFF. Written as DNA, the CDR3 is TGCAGCGCCGCACGGGACAGGAATTATGAAAAACTGTTTTTT.

The chain recombines TRBV5-5 with TRBJ2-1; 16 positions agree with TRBD2. There are 21 residues in the CDR3. V shed 2 bases, J shed 7 bases, and the junction held 18 bases outside the gene matches. CDR1 SGHKS and CDR2 YYEKEE come from the germline V gene (reference sequence). CDR3 residues: CASSFQIGTSGRAWARNEQFF. Here the CDR3 DNA reads TGTGCCAGCAGCTTTCAGATCGGGACTAGCGGGAGGGCCTGGGCGAGGAATGAGCAGTTCTTC. Drawing the rest from reference TRBV5-5 and TRBJ2-1, the complete variable domain is DAGVTQSPTHLIKTRGQQVTLRCSPISGHKSVSWYQQVLGQGPQFIFQYYEKEERGRGNFPDRFSARQFPNYSSELNVNALLLGDSALYLCASSFQIGTSGRAWARNEQFFGPGTRLTVL.

This chain joins TRBV12-3 or TRBV12-4 and TRBJ2-5, with 10 bases that match TRBD2. The CDR3 runs to 16 residues. V shed 6 bases and J 5 bases; nucleotides not matched to a gene: 12. The DNA of the CDR3 is TGTGCCAGCAGCCGAACTAGCGGGACGGCGGGGGAGACCCAGTACTTC. Residues: CASSRTSGTAGETQYF.

This clonotype occurred once. CDR3 amino acids: CASSPLQGISGETQYF. The CDR3 nucleotides read TGTGCCAGCAGTCCCTTACAGGGAATTTCGGGAGAGACCCAGTACTTC. The gene calls are TRBV28 and TRBJ2-5; D is perhaps TRBD1 (6 bases). Per germline, CDR1 MDHEN and CDR2 SYDVKM. Trimming removed 5 bases at V and 4 bases at J, with 20 bases between. The CDR3 consists of 16 residues.

This clonotype was counted only a few times. The chain has TRBV9 and TRBJ2-3, with TRBD2 identical over 14 bases. The V and J ends lost 0 bases and 4 bases, in that order; junction bases with no gene match: 4. Looked up from germline, CDR1 is SGDLS and CDR2 is YYNGEE. The CDR3 is 17 amino acids. The CDR3 sequence: CASSVGLAGGLADTQYF. In DNA, the CDR3 is TGTGCCAGCAGCGTAGGACTAGCGGGGGGGCTCGCAGATACGCAGTATTTT.

The chain has TRBV11-2 and TRBJ2-7, with TRBD1 identical over 9 bases. The CDR3 extends over 17 amino acids. J gave up 3 bases and V 3 bases, and 12 bases lay outside the gene matches. Germline-derived CDR1 and CDR2 are SGHAT and FQNNGV. Here the CDR3 DNA reads TGTGCCAGCAGCTTTTTCCCGGGACAGGGCACAAGCTACGAGCAGTACTTC. Residues: CASSFFPGQGTSYEQYF.

This sequence joins TRBV5-6 and TRBJ1-6; tentative D call: TRBD1 (6 bases). This CDR3 has 13 residues. Trimming removed 4 bases at V and 10 bases at J, with 12 bases between. Germline-derived CDR1 and CDR2 are SGHDT and YYEEEE. The CDR3 is CASSPSTGSPLHF. Written as DNA, the CDR3 is TGTGCCAGCAGCCCGTCTACAGGGTCACCCCTCCACTTT. The full variable domain, its missing parts supplied by reference TRBV5-6 and TRBJ1-6, is DAGVTQSPTHLIKTRGQQVTLRCSPKSGHDTVSWYQQALGQGPQFIFQYYEEEERQRGNFPDRFSGHQFPNYSSELNVNALLLGDSALYLCASSPSTGSPLHFGNGTRLTVT.

The chain recombines TRBV7-9 with TRBJ1-5, with D perhaps matching TRBD1 (5 bases). Per the germline V gene, CDR1 is SEHNR and CDR2 is FQNEAQ (reference sequence). Trimming left V 1 base short and J 2 bases short, with 9 bases between. CDR3 size: 15 residues. CDR3 DNA: TGTGCCAGCAGCTTAGGGGGGTACGGCAATCAGCCCCAGCATTTT. Translating gives CASSLGGYGNQPQHF.

V and J are TRBV29-1 and TRBJ1-1, with 7 bases lining up with TRBD1. With 7 bases clipped from V and 2 bases from J, the junction kept 7 bases outside the gene matches. Germline V CDR1 and CDR2: SQVTM, ANQGSEA. The CDR3 extends over 13 amino acids. CDR3 protein: CSGQGGDNTEAFF. CDR3 nucleotide sequence: TGCAGCGGGCAGGGGGGCGATAACACTGAAGCTTTCTTT.

This clonotype is a singleton in its sample. This chain connects TRBV20-1 to TRBJ1-5; 9 bases are a match to TRBD1. The trim removed 3 bases at V and 2 bases at J, leaving 11 bases unmatched. Germline V gives CDR1 DFQATT, CDR2 SNEGSKA (reference sequence). The CDR3 contains 17 residues. CDR3 amino acids: CSARTGGHRIRNQPQHF. The DNA for the CDR3 is TGCAGTGCTAGGACAGGGGGACATCGCATACGCAATCAGCCCCAGCATTTT.

The gene calls are TRBV12-3 or TRBV12-4 and TRBJ2-5, with 9 bases matching TRBD2. The length of the CDR3 is 14 residues. Trimming cost V 6 bases and J 5 bases; bases outside gene matches: 7. The CDR3 here is CASSSGLAAETQYF. In DNA form, the CDR3 reads TGTGCCAGCAGCTCGGGACTAGCCGCGGAGACCCAGTACTTC.

The chain joins TRBV12-5 to TRBJ2-5, with D maybe TRBD1 (6 bases). The germline gives CDR1 LGHNT, CDR2 FRNRAP. With 0 bases removed from V and 4 bases from J, the gap between germline ends came to 12 bases. There are 15 residues in the CDR3. CDR3 loop: CASGLVQGAVETQYF. The CDR3 DNA is TGTGCTAGTGGTTTGGTACAGGGCGCCGTAGAGACCCAGTACTTC.

V and J are TRBV7-9 and TRBJ2-5, with TRBD2 matching over 13 bases. This CDR3 is 18 amino acids long. The ends lost 4 bases at V and 2 bases at J; junction bases unmatched: 10. Germline assignment: CDR1 SEHNR and CDR2 FQNEAQ (reference sequence). The CDR3 DNA sequence: TGTGCCAGCAGCTCCCCCAGGACTAGCGGGGGCAAACAAGAGACCCAGTACTTC. Its protein product is CASSSPRTSGGKQETQYF.

The V call is TRBV7-9, the J call TRBJ2-1; D unresolved. The CDR3 has 9 residues. Deletions cut 11 bases from V and 6 bases from J, with 5 bases between. Germline V gene sequence: CDR1 SEHNR, CDR2 FQNEAQ (reference sequence). In nucleotides, the CDR3 is TGTGCCTTTGGCAATGAGCAGTTCTTC. Its translation is CAFGNEQFF.

This chain joins TRBV6-4 and TRBJ2-3, with D tentatively TRBD1 or TRBD2 (5 bases each). The CDR3 is 15 residues long. The V end was cut by 0 bases, the J end by 3 bases, with 10 bases between. The germline V gene encodes CDR1 MRHNA and CDR2 SNTAGT. CDR3 loop: CASSDSTRQTDTQYF. CDR3 DNA sequence: TGTGCCAGCAGTGACTCCACTAGACAGACAGATACGCAGTATTTT.

This clonotype occurred a few times. This sequence joins TRBV6-5 and TRBJ1-1; D remains ambiguous. Germline values: CDR1 MNHEY, CDR2 SVGAGI. This CDR3 spans 16 amino acids. The germline V and J ends were trimmed by 6 bases and 1 base, with 18 bases remaining between them. The DNA for the CDR3 is TGTGCCAGCAGCTCCTCCTTCCTTGGCCCGAACACTGAAGCTTTCTTT. Amino acids: CASSSSFLGPNTEAFF.

This sequence joins TRBV18 and TRBJ2-3; TRBD2 matches 7 bases. CDR1 is KGHSH, CDR2 LQKENI, per germline. The ends lost 5 bases at V and 3 bases at J; junction bases unmatched: 5. The CDR3 extends over 14 amino acids. CDR3 protein: CASSEREVTDTQYF. Written as DNA, the CDR3 is TGTGCCAGCTCAGAACGGGAGGTGACAGATACGCAGTATTTT.

V gene TRBV7-8 combines with J gene TRBJ2-3, with 8 bases that match TRBD2. This CDR3 contains 17 residues. Germline loops: CDR1 SGHVS, CDR2 FQNEAQ. J lost 2 bases, V lost 5 bases, and 12 bases had no gene match. CDR3 in DNA: TGTGCCAGCAGCCTCCGGGGAGCGGGAGTCGCCACAGATACGCAGTATTTT. This encodes CASSLRGAGVATDTQYF.

The V gene is TRBV5-1, the J gene TRBJ2-3; 9 nucleotides align to TRBD2. Germline V gene data show CDR1 as SGHRS and CDR2 as YFSETQ. The CDR3 consists of 16 residues. Trimming took 1 base from V and 4 from J; bases not matched to a gene: 7. CDR3 sequence: CASSLYRGRAPDTQYF. Written as DNA, the CDR3 is TGCGCCAGCAGCTTGTACCGCGGGAGGGCCCCAGATACGCAGTATTTT.

This clonotype came up once. V gene TRBV29-1 combines with J gene TRBJ2-5; D is unresolved. V shed 5 bases and J shed 5 bases, with 15 bases lying between them. The CDR3 runs to 13 residues. Germline V gives CDR1 SQVTM, CDR2 ANQGSEA. CDR3 residues: CSVSSRLAETQYF. The CDR3 bases are TGCAGCGTTTCCTCCCGACTGGCGGAGACCCAGTACTTC. The whole variable domain, filled in from reference TRBV29-1 and TRBJ2-5, reads SAVISQKPSRDICQRGTSLTIQCQVDSQVTMMFWYRQQPGQSLTLIATANQGSEATYESGFVIDKFPISRPNLTFSTLTVSNMSPEDSSIYLCSVSSRLAETQYFGPGTRLLVL.

This clonotype occurred a few times. The V call is TRBV29-1, the J call TRBJ2-1, with no clear D. This CDR3 region has 13 residues. Looked up from germline, CDR1 is SQVTM and CDR2 is ANQGSEA. V was cut by 4 bases and J by 6 bases, with 13 bases left in between. The CDR3 reads CSVGSRLSNEQFF. In DNA form, the CDR3 reads TGCAGCGTTGGTAGTAGGCTATCCAATGAGCAGTTCTTC.

The chain combines TRBV7-9 with TRBJ2-5; no definite D call. The J call may be in error: the DNA end matches TRBJ2-7 better. Germline CDR1 is SEHNR and CDR2 is FQNEAQ (reference sequence). The CDR3 covers 14 residues. This CDR3 is CASSLAQGDYEQYF. The DNA for the CDR3 is TGTGCCAGCAGCTTAGCGCAAGGTGACTACGAGCAGTACTTC.

This clonotype was counted a few times. One junction end does not reproduce the germline sequence, and a read error may be involved. This sequence joins TRBV7-6 and TRBJ2-3; 7 positions match TRBD1. CDR3 size: 18 residues. Per germline, CDR1 SGHVS and CDR2 FNYEAQ. CDR3 in DNA: TGTGCTAGCAGCTTAGCCAGGGGGTCAACCCGCAACACAGATACGCAGTATTTT. Translation gives CASSLARGSTRNTDTQYF.

The chain joins TRBV20-1 to TRBJ1-1; D gene unclear. Germline V lookup: CDR1 DFQATT, CDR2 SNEGSKA (reference sequence). The V end lost 0 bases, the J end lost 1 base, and 9 bases lay between the germline ends. This CDR3 is 14 amino acids long. CDR3 sequence reads: CSARDTMPNTEAFF. CDR3 DNA: TGCAGTGCTAGAGATACTATGCCGAACACTGAAGCTTTCTTT.

The chain links TRBV29-1 to TRBJ2-5, with D uncertain. V was shortened by 2 bases and J by 0 bases, with 10 bases between the two germline ends. Germline V lookup: CDR1 SQVTM, CDR2 ANQGSEA. This CDR3 is 14 amino acids long. This CDR3 is CSVESMADQETQYF. The CDR3 DNA is TGCAGCGTTGAAAGTATGGCAGACCAAGAGACCCAGTACTTC.

This chain connects TRBV6-5 to TRBJ1-1; weak D call: TRBD1 (5 bases). Germline V CDR1 and CDR2: MNHEY, SVGAGI. This CDR3 comprises 15 residues. V shed 10 bases and J shed 0 bases, with 18 bases lying between them. The CDR3 protein is CATLNSGIMNTEAFF. CDR3 nucleotide sequence: TGTGCCACCCTAAATTCAGGGATCATGAACACTGAAGCTTTCTTT.

The genes are TRBV4-2 and TRBJ2-7; 9 bases fit TRBD1. CDR3 length: 19 residues. Germline values: CDR1 LGHNA, CDR2 YNFKEQ. V trimming: 0 bases; J trimming: 3 bases; junction bases outside the gene matches: 15. CDR3 region: CASSQEFTFSGQGVYEQYF. CDR3 nucleotides: TGTGCCAGCAGCCAAGAGTTTACGTTTTCGGGACAGGGTGTCTACGAGCAGTACTTC.

CDR3 loop: CASSQGPPGLANEQFF. The CDR3 DNA sequence: TGTGCCAGCAGCCAAGGACCTCCGGGACTAGCGAATGAGCAGTTCTTC. The chain couples TRBV3-1 to TRBJ2-1; 10 nucleotides match TRBD2. The J segment lost 7 bases and the V segment lost 1 base, leaving 7 bases of the junction unmatched. The germline V gene encodes CDR1 LGHDT and CDR2 YNNKEL (reference sequence). The CDR3 covers 16 residues.

The chain carries TRBV7-9 and TRBJ1-2, with D perhaps TRBD1 (5 bases). The CDR3 contains 14 residues. The germline gives CDR1 SEHNR, CDR2 FQNEAQ (reference sequence). Trimming stripped 8 bases from V and 0 bases from J, with 13 bases between. The CDR3 DNA reads TGTGCCAGCCGCCCCGACAGACCTAACTATGGCTACACCTTC. The encoded protein is CASRPDRPNYGYTF.